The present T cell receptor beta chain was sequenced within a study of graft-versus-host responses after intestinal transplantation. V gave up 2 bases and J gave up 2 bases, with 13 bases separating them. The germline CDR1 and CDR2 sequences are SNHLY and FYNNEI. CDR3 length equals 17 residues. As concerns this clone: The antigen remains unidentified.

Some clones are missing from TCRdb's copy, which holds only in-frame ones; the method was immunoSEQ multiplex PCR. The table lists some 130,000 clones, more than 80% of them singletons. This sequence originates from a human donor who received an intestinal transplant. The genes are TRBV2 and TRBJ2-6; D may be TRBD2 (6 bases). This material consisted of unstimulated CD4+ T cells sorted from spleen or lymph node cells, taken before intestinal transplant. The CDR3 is CASSERSGGTGANVLTF. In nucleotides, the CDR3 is TGTGCCAGCAGTGAAAGAAGTGGAGGGACTGGGGCCAACGTCCTGACTTTC. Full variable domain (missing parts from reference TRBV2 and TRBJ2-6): EPEVTQTPSHQVTQMGQEVILRCVPISNHLYFYWYRQILGQKVEFLVSFYNNEISEKSEIFDDQFSVERPDGSNFTLKIRSTKLEDSAMYFCASSERSGGTGANVLTFGAGSRLTVL.